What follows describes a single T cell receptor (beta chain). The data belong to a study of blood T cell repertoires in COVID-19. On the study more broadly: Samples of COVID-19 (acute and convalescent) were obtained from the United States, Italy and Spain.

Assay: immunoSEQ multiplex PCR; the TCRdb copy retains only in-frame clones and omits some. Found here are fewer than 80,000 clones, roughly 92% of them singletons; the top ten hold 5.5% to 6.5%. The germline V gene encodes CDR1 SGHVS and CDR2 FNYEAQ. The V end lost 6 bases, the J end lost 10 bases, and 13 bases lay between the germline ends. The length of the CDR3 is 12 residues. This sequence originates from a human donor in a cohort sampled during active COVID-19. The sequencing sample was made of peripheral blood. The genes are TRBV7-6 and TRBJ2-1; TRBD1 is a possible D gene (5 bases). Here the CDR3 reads CASRDQRGEQFF. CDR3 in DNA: TGTGCCAGCAGAGACCAAAGGGGCGAGCAGTTCTTC.